What follows are 2 T cell receptor beta chains derived from one specimen sequenced in a study of T cell repertoires in ileal Crohn's disease. Only in-frame clones appear in the TCRdb table, and some are missing; sequencing was by immunoSEQ multiplex PCR. The repertoire includes roughly 13,000 clones, roughly 87% of them detected once, and roughly 3.6% sits in the top ten. The source material was ileal tissue. These receptors were obtained from an adult with Crohn's disease.

CDR3 in DNA: TGTGCCTGGGATCCGGGACAGGGGTACAATGAGCAGTTCTTC. This codes for CAWDPGQGYNEQFF. The chain combines TRBV30 with TRBJ2-1, with 10 positions matching TRBD1. Germline V lookup: CDR1 GTSNPN, CDR2 SVGIG (reference sequence). V lost 5 bases and J lost 4; bases outside the gene matches: 5. The CDR3 is 14 residues long.

This CDR3 is CASSYTRGAGYGYTF. DNA for the CDR3: TGCGCCAGCAGCTACACCCGGGGGGCGGGGTATGGCTACACCTTC. The V call is TRBV4-1, the J call TRBJ1-2; weak D call: TRBD1 (6 bases). Germline V lookup: CDR1 MGHRA, CDR2 YSYEKL. The CDR3 consists of 15 residues. V shed 5 bases and J shed 5 bases, with 18 bases lying between them.